This T cell receptor (beta chain) stems from a study of T cell responses to AZD1222 COVID-19 vaccine. Study-wide points: Spike-specific TCRs gained breadth and depth after people received two AZD1222 doses. The CD4 TCRs associated with vaccination extended across spike and predominated at 160-218 and 743-854.

Comments on this clone: The antigen is unknown.

Per the germline V gene, CDR1 is SGHAT and CDR2 is FQNNGV. This CDR3 has 12 amino acids. V was trimmed by 1 base and J by 5 bases, leaving 5 bases between them. The assay was immunoSEQ multiplex PCR, and TCRdb's table has in-frame clones only and misses some. The table has 150,000 or so clones, approximately 90% seen once. Timing groups of about 4 and about 12 weeks for second doses were pooled. This specimen consisted of peripheral blood, obtained 28 days after the second AZD1222 dose. The chain has TRBV11-2 and TRBJ2-5; D remains ambiguous. The receptor comes from an adult who received the AZD1222 COVID-19 vaccine. The DNA for the CDR3 is TGTGCCAGCAGCTTAGTCGGGGAGACCCAGTACTTC. Residues: CASSLVGETQYF.